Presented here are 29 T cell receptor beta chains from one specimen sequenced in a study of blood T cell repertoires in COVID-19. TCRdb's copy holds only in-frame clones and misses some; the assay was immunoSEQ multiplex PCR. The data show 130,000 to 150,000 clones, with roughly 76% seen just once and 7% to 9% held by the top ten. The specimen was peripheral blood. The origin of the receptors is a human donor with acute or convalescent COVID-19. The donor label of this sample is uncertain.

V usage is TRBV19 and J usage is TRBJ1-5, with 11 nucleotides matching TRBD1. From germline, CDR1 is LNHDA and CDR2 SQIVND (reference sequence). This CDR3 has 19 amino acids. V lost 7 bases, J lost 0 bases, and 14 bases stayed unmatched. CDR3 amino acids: CASIGRRGQGATSNQPQHF. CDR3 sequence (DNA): TGTGCCAGTATTGGGCGCCGAGGACAGGGGGCAACTAGCAATCAGCCCCAGCATTTT.

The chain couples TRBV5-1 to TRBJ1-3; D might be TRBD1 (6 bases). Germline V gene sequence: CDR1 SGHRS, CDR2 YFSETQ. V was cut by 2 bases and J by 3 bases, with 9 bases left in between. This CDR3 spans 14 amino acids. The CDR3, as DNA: TGCGCCAGCAGCTTACAGGGAGATGGAAACACCATATATTTT. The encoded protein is CASSLQGDGNTIYF. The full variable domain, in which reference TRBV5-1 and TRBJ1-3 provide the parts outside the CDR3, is KAGVTQTPRYLIKTRGQQVTLSCSPISGHRSVSWYQQTPGQGLQFLFEYFSETQRNKGNFPGRFSGRQFSNSRSEMNVSTLELGDSALYLCASSLQGDGNTIYFGEGSWLTVV.

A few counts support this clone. The CDR3, as DNA: TGTGCCAGCAGTGGTCTTCAGGCAAACTATGAAAAACTGTTTTTT. Protein product: CASSGLQANYEKLFF. This chain joins TRBV27 and TRBJ1-4; D unresolved. V lost 5 bases and J 6 bases, leaving 16 bases between the germline ends. The CDR3 totals 15 residues. The germline V gene encodes CDR1 MNHEY and CDR2 SMNVEV (reference sequence). The whole variable domain, remainder taken from reference TRBV27 and TRBJ1-4, is EAQVTQNPRYLITVTGKKLTVTCSQNMNHEYMSWYRQDPGLGLRQIYYSMNVEVTDKGDVPEGYKVSRKEKRNFPLILESPSPNQTSLYFCASSGLQANYEKLFFGSGTQLSVL.

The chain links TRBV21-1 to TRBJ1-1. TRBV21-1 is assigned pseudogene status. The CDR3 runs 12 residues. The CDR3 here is CASSILGTEAFF. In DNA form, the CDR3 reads TGTGCCAGCAGCATACTAGGTACTGAAGCTTTCTTT.

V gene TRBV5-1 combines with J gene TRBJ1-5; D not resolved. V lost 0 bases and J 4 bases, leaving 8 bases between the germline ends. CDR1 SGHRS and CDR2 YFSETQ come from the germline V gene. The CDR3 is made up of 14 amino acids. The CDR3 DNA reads TGCGCCAGCAGCTTGGAAGGCGGTAATCAGCCCCAGCATTTT. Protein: CASSLEGGNQPQHF.

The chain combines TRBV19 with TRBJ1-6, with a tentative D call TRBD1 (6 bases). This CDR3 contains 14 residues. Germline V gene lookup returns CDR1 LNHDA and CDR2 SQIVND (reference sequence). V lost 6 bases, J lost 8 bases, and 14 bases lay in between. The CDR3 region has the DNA TGTGCCAGTAGCCCCCACAGACAGGATTCACCCCTCCACTTT. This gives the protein CASSPHRQDSPLHF.

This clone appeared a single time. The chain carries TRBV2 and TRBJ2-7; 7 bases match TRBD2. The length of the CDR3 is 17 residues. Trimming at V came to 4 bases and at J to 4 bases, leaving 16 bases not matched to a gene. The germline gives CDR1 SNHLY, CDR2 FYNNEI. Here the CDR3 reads CASSAPGLFPAFYEQYV. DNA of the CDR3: TGTGCCAGCAGTGCCCCGGGACTATTTCCAGCCTTTTACGAGCAGTACGTC.

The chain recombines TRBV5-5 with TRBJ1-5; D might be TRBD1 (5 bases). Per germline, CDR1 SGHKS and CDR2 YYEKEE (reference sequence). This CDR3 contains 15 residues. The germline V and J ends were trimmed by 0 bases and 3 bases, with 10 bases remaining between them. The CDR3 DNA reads TGTGCCAGCAGCTTGGAGGCGGGGGACAATCAGCCCCAGCATTTT. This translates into CASSLEAGDNQPQHF.

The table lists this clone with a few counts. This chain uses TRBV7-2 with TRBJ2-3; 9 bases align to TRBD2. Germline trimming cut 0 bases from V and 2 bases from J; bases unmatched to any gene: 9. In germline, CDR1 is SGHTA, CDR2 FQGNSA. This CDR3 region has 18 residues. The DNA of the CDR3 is TGTGCCAGCAGCTTAGCGGGAATAGCGGGGGTGATCACAGATACGCAGTATTTT. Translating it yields CASSLAGIAGVITDTQYF.

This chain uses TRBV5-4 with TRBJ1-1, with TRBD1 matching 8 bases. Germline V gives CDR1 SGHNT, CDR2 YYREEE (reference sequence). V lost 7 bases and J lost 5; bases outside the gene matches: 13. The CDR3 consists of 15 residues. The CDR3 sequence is CASARQGMGLTEAFF. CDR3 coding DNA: TGTGCCAGCGCCCGACAGGGGATGGGTTTGACTGAAGCTTTCTTT.

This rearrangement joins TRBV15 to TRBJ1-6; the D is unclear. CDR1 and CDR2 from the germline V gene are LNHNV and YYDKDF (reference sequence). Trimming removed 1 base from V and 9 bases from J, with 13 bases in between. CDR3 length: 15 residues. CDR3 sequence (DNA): TGTGCCACCAGCAGAGTCGGCGGGATTGGTTCACCCCTCCACTTT. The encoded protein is CATSRVGGIGSPLHF.

CDR3 loop: CASSEQGGQGNQPQHF. DNA for the CDR3: TGTGCCAGCAGTGAACAGGGGGGACAGGGGAATCAGCCCCAGCATTTT. The chain has TRBV6-1 and TRBJ1-5; 10 nucleotides align to TRBD1. There are 16 residues in the CDR3. In germline, CDR1 is MNHNS, CDR2 SASEGT. The V and J ends lost 2 bases and 4 bases, in that order; junction bases with no gene match: 5.

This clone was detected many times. The chain's CDR3 is CSARTQDGYTF. As DNA, the CDR3 is TGCAGTGCTAGGACACAGGATGGCTACACCTTC. The V gene is TRBV20-1, the J gene TRBJ1-2; possibly TRBD1 for D (5 bases). This CDR3 contains 11 residues. Trimming cost V 3 bases and J 6 bases, with 8 bases left between them. CDR1 and CDR2 (germline): DFQATT, SNEGSKA (reference sequence).

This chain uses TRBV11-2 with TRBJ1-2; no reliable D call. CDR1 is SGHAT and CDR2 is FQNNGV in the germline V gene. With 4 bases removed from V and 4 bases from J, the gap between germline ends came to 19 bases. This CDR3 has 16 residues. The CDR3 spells CASSSYQAAAAYGYTF. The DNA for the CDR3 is TGTGCCAGCAGCTCCTATCAAGCAGCGGCTGCCTATGGCTACACCTTC.

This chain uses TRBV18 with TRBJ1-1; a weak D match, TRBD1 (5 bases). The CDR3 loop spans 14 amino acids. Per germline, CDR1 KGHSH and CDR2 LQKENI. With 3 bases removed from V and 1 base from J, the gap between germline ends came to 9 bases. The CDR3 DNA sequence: TGTGCCAGCTCACCCGCCACAGGGAACACTGAAGCTTTCTTT. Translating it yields CASSPATGNTEAFF.

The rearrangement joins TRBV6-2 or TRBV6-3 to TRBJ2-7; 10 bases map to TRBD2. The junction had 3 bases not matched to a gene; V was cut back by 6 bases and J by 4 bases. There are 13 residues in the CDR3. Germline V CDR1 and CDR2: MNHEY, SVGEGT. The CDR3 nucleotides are TGTGCCAGCAGCTTACTAGCGGGATACGAGCAGTACGTC. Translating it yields CASSLLAGYEQYV.

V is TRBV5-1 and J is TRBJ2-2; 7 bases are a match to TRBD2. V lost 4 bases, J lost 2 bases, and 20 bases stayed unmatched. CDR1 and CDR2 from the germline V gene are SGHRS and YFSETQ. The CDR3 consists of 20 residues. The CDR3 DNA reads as TGCGCCAGCAGCCCTACCGGGGGGACCCCCTTTGGGGTCAACACCGGGGAGCTGTTTTTT. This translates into CASSPTGGTPFGVNTGELFF. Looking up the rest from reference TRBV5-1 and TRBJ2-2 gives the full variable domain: KAGVTQTPRYLIKTRGQQVTLSCSPISGHRSVSWYQQTPGQGLQFLFEYFSETQRNKGNFPGRFSGRQFSNSRSEMNVSTLELGDSALYLCASSPTGGTPFGVNTGELFFGEGSRLTVL.

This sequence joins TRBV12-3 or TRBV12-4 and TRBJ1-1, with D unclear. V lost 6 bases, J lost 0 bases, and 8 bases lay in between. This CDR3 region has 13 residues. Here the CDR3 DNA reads TGTGCCAGCAGCCTTTCCTTGAACACTGAAGCTTTCTTT. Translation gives CASSLSLNTEAFF.

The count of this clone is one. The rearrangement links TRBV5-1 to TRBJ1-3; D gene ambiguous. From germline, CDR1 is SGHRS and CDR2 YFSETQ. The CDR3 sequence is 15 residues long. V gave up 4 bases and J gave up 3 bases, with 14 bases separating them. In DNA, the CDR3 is TGCGCCAGCAGCAGCGGGAGTACGCATGGAAACACCATATATTTT. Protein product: CASSSGSTHGNTIYF.

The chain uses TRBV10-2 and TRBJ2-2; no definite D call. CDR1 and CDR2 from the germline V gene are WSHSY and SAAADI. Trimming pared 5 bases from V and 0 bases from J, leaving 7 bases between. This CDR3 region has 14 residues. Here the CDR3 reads CASSIYTNTGELFF. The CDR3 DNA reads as TGCGCCAGCAGTATTTACACGAACACCGGGGAGCTGTTTTTT.

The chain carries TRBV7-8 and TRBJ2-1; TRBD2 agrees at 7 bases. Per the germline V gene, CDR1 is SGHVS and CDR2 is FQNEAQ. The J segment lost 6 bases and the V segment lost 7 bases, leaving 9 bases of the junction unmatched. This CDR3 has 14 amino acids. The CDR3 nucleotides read TGTGCCAGCACCCCGGGGGAGGGCTCCAATGAGCAGTTCTTC. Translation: CASTPGEGSNEQFF.

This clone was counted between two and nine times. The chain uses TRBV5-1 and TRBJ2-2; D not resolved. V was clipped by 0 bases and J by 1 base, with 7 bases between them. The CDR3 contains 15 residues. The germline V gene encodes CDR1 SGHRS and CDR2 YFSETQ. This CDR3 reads CASSLGARNTGELFF. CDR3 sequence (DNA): TGCGCCAGCAGCTTGGGGGCGAGGAACACCGGGGAGCTGTTTTTT. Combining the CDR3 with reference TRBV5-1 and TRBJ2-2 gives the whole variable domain KAGVTQTPRYLIKTRGQQVTLSCSPISGHRSVSWYQQTPGQGLQFLFEYFSETQRNKGNFPGRFSGRQFSNSRSEMNVSTLELGDSALYLCASSLGARNTGELFFGEGSRLTVL.

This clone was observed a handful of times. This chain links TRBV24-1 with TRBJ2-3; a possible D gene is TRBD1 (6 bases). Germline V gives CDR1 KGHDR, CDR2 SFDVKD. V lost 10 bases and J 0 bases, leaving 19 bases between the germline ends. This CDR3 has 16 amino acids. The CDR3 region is CATSRDKKYSTDTQYF. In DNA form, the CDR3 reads TGTGCCACTTCAAGGGACAAGAAATACAGCACAGATACGCAGTATTTT.

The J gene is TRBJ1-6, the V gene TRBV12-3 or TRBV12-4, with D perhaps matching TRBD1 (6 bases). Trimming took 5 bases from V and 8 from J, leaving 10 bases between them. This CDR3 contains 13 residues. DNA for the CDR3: TGTGCCAGCAGTCGCAGGGGTTATTCACCCCTCCACTTT. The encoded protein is CASSRRGYSPLHF.

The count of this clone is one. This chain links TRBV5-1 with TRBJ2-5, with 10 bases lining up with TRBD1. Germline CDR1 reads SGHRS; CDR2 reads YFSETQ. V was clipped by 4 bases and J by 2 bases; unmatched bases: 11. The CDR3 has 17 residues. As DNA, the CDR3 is TGCGCCAGCAGCCCTAGGGACAGGGGAGTTGGGCAAGAGACCCAGTACTTC. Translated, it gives CASSPRDRGVGQETQYF.

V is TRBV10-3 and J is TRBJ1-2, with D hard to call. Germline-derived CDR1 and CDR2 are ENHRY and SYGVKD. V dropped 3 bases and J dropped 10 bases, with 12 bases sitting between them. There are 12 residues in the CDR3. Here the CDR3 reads CAISEAGIDYTF. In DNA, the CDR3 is TGTGCCATCAGTGAAGCGGGTATCGACTACACCTTC.

The DNA of the CDR3 is TGTGCCAGCAGTACCGAGGGAGGCTACGAGCAGTACTTC. This codes for CASSTEGGYEQYF. This chain links TRBV6-5 with TRBJ2-7; D might be TRBD2 (6 bases). The CDR3 length is 13 residues. Germline assignment: CDR1 MNHEY and CDR2 SVGAGI. Trimming stripped 5 bases from V and 3 bases from J, with 11 bases between.

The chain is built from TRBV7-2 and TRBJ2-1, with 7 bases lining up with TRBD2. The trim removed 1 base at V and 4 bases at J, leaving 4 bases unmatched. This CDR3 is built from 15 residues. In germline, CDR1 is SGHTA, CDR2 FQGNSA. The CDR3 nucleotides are TGTGCCAGCAGCTTAGATCCTAGCGGTTACAATGAGCAGTTCTTC. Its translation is CASSLDPSGYNEQFF.

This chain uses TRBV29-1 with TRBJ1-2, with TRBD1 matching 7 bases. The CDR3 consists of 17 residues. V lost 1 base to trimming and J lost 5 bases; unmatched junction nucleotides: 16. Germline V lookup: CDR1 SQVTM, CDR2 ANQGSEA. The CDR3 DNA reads TGCAGCGTTGAAGGGCCCCTGGGGGGACAGCTTGGATATGGCTACACCTTC. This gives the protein CSVEGPLGGQLGYGYTF. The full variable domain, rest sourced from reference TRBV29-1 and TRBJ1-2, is SAVISQKPSRDICQRGTSLTIQCQVDSQVTMMFWYRQQPGQSLTLIATANQGSEATYESGFVIDKFPISRPNLTFSTLTVSNMSPEDSSIYLCSVEGPLGGQLGYGYTFGSGTRLTVV.